This is a list of T cell receptor beta chains from one sample in a study of T cells in Graves' hyperthyroidism and ophthalmopathy. TCRdb re-called the multiplex PCR reads through MiXCR, storing one row per CDR3 protein. This table has about 520,000 distinct CDR3 sequences, approximately 25% appearing once. The sequenced sample consisted of blood. Every receptor here comes from a woman aged 25-40 years with Graves' ophthalmopathy. The CDR3 runs from the conserved cysteine through the conserved F or W. A D gene is named only where the DNA matches it firmly. The listing skips clone size in some rows; elsewhere it reads once, few, many or a size class.

J | D | size | V | DNA | CDR3
TRBJ1-2 | NA | NA | TRBV2 | TGTGCCAGCGGTCGCGGAGGATGGAGCTATGGCTACACCTTC | CASGRGGWSYGYTF
TRBJ1-2 | TRBD1 | NA | TRBV11-2 | TGTGCCAGCAGCCAGGACAGGGATCCCTATGGCTACACCTTC | CASSQDRDPYGYTF
TRBJ2-7 | NA | NA | TRBV4-3 | TGCGCCAGCAGCCATCTTGCGGACTTCGACGAGCAGTACTTC | CASSHLADFDEQYF
TRBJ2-3 | NA | NA | TRBV6-1 | TGTGCCAGCAGCCCACCGACAGGCTGGGGCACAGATACGCAGTATTTT | CASSPPTGWGTDTQYF
TRBJ2-5 | NA | many | TRBV7-2 | TGTGCCAGCAGTCCCGGGCTAGCCGTGAAAGAGACCCAGTACTTC | CASSPGLAVKETQYF
TRBJ1-1 | NA | many | TRBV2 | TGTGCCAGCAGTCCCATCCGACAAGGGGCTTTCTTT | CASSPIRQGAFF
TRBJ1-1 | NA | many | TRBV20-1 | TGCAGTGCTAGAGAATCAGGGTTAAGTGAAGCTTTCTTT | CSARESGLSEAFF
TRBJ2-7 | TRBD1 | NA | TRBV4-1 | TGCGCCAGCAGCCTCCGGGACAGGGACTTCTACGAGCAGTACTTC | CASSLRDRDFYEQYF
TRBJ1-1 | NA | NA | TRBV20-1 | TGCAGTGCTAGAGATATTAGCATGAACACTGAAGCTTTCTTT | CSARDISMNTEAFF
TRBJ1-1 | NA | NA | TRBV28 | TGTGCCAGCAGTCCAAGACAGATTAGAATGAACACTGAAGCTTTCTTT | CASSPRQIRMNTEAFF
TRBJ1-5 | NA | many | TRBV6-2/TRBV6-3 | TGTGCCAGCAGTTACCTAGGGTTTCAGCCCCAGCATTTT | CASSYLGFQPQHF
TRBJ2-7 | NA | NA | TRBV12-5 | TGTGCTAGTGGTCACCCCCTCAGCTACGAGCAGTGCTTC | CASGHPLSYEQCF
TRBJ1-6 | NA | many | TRBV20-1 | TGCAGTGCTAGCAAACCCTTCGGGGGCGCGAATTCACCCCTCCACTTT | CSASKPFGGANSPLHF
TRBJ2-7 | NA | once | TRBV20-1 | TGCAGTGCTAGGGAGGTCGGCTTTAAGTACGAGCAGTACTTC | CSAREVGFKYEQYF